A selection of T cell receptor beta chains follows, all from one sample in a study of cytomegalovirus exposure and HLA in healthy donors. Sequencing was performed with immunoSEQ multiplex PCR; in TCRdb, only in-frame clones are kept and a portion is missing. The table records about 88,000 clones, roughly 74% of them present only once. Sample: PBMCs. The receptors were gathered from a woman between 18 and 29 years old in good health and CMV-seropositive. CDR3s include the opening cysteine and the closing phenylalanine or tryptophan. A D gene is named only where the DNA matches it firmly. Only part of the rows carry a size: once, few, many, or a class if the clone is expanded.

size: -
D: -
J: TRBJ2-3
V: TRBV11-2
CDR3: CASSLERGRGKRDTQYF
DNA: TGTGCCAGCAGCTTAGAACGAGGGCGAGGCAAAAGGGATACGCAGTATTTT

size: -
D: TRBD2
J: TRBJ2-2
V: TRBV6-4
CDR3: CASSPSVAGGNTGELFF
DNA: TGTGCCAGCAGCCCCTCAGTAGCGGGGGGAAACACCGGGGAGCTGTTTTTT

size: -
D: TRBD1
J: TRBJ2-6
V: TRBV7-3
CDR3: CASRPLGTAFSGANVLTF
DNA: TGTGCCAGCAGGCCCTTAGGGACAGCCTTCTCTGGGGCCAACGTCCTGACTTTC

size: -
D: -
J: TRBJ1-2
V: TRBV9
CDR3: CASSERGGGYTF
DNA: TGTGCCAGCAGCGAGCGGGGAGGAGGCTACACCTTC

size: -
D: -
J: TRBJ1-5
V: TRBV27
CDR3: CASSPTGIYSNQPQHF
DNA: TGTGCCAGCAGTCCCACAGGGATTTATAGCAATCAGCCCCAGCATTTT

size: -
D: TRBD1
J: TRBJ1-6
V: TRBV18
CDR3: CASSKGAGQGSSPLHF
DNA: TGTGCCAGCTCAAAAGGGGCTGGACAGGGGTCGTCACCCCTCCACTTT

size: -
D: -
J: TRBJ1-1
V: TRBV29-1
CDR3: CSVVRGINTEAFF
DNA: TGCAGCGTTGTTAGGGGGATTAACACTGAAGCTTTCTTT

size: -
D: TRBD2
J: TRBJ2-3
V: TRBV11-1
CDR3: CASSPSWLAGFSDTQYF
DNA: TGTGCCAGCAGCCCCTCCTGGCTAGCGGGGTTTTCAGATACGCAGTATTTT

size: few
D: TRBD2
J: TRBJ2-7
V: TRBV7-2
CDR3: CASSLSGFSSYEQYF
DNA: TGTGCCAGCAGCCTTAGCGGGTTTAGCTCCTACGAGCAGTACTTC

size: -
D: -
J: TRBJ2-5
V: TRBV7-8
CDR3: CASSLAGTALQETQYF
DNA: TGTGCCAGCAGCTTAGCGGGGACTGCCCTCCAAGAGACCCAGTACTTC

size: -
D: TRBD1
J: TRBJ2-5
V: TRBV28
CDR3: CASRLTGAQETQYF
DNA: TGTGCCAGCAGGTTGACAGGGGCACAAGAGACCCAGTACTTC

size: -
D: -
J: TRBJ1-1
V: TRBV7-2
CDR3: CASRPTAMNTEAFF
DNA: TGTGCCAGCAGGCCGACAGCCATGAACACTGAAGCTTTCTTT

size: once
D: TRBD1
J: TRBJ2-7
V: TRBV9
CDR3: CASSGDRLSYEQYF
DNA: TGTGCCAGCAGCGGGGACAGACTAAGCTACGAGCAGTACTTC

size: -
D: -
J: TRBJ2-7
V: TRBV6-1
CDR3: CASRKGSAYEQYF
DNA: TGTGCCAGCAGGAAGGGGTCCGCTTACGAGCAGTACTTC

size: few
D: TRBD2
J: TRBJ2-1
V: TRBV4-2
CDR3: CASSQDEAGGRFNEQFF
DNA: TGTGCCAGCAGCCAAGATGAGGCGGGGGGTAGGTTCAATGAGCAGTTCTTC

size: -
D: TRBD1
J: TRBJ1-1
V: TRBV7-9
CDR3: CASSRGPGGSGFDEAFF
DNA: TGTGCCAGCAGCCGAGGTCCAGGGGGGAGCGGGTTCGATGAAGCTTTCTTT

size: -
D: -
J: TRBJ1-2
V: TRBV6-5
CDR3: CASSASGYGYTF
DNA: TGTGCCAGCAGTGCTTCAGGGTATGGCTACACCTTC

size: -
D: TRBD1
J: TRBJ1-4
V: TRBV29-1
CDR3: CSGSQGATNEKLFF
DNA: TGCAGCGGGTCGCAGGGGGCAACTAATGAAAAACTGTTTTTT

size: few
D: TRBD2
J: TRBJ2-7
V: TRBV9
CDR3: CASSLGTSGSYEQYF
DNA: TGTGCCAGCAGCCTCGGGACTAGCGGCAGCTACGAGCAGTACTTC

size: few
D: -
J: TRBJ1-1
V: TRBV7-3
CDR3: CASSSGTEAFF
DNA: TGTGCCAGCAGCTCAGGGACAGAAGCTTTCTTT

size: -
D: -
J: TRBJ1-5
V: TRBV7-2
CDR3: CASSFKKPQHF
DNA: TGTGCCAGCAGCTTCAAAAAGCCCCAGCATTTT

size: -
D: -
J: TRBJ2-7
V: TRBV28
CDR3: CASSLPPYEQYF
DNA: TGTGCCAGCAGTTTACCTCCTTACGAGCAGTACTTC

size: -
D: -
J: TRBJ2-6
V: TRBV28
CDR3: CASRALRSSGANVLTF
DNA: TGTGCCAGCAGGGCCCTAAGGAGCTCTGGGGCCAACGTCCTGACTTTC

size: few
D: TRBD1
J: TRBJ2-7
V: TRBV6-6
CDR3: CASRQTGGGYEQYF
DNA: TGTGCCAGCAGACAGACAGGGGGAGGCTACGAGCAGTACTTC

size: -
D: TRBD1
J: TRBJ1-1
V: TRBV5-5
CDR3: CASSPGTGGLTEAFF
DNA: TGTGCCAGCAGTCCCGGGACAGGAGGGTTAACTGAAGCTTTCTTT

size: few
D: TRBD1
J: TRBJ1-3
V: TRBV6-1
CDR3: CASTPGTAGNTIYF
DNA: TGTGCCAGCACCCCAGGGACAGCTGGAAACACCATATATTTT

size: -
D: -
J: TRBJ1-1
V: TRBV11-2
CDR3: CASSFGGFPEAFF
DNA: TGTGCCAGCAGCTTCGGCGGCTTCCCTGAAGCTTTCTTT

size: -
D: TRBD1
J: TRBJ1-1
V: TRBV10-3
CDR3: CATTDRERTEAFF
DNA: TGTGCCACCACGGACAGGGAAAGGACTGAAGCTTTCTTT

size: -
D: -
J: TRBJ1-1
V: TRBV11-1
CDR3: CASSLGEDYSFKAF
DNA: TGTGCCAGCAGCCTAGGGGAGGACTACTCCTTTAAGGCCTTT

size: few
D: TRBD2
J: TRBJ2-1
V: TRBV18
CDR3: CASSPPGLAQYNEQFF
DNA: TGTGCCAGCTCACCACCGGGACTAGCCCAATACAATGAGCAGTTCTTC

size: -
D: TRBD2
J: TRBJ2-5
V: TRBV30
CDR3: CAWTIGGLAGVETQYF
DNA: TGTGCCTGGACCATAGGGGGACTAGCGGGAGTTGAGACCCAGTACTTC

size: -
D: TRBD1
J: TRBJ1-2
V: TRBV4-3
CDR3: CASSRITGTGGGYTF
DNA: TGCGCCAGCAGCCGCATAACCGGGACAGGGGGCGGCTACACCTTC

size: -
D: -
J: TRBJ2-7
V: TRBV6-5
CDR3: CASRQDGVTYEQYF
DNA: TGTGCCAGCAGACAGGACGGAGTCACCTACGAGCAGTACTTC

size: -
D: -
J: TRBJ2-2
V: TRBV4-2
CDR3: CASSQPGLSNTGELFF
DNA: TGTGCCAGCAGCCAACCGGGACTCTCGAACACCGGGGAGCTGTTTTTT

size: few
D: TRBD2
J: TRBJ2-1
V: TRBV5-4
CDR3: CASSPWLVREGDEQFF
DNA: TGTGCCAGCAGCCCATGGCTGGTCAGGGAGGGAGATGAGCAGTTCTTC

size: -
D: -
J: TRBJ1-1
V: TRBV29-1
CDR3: CSVEAPGAEAFF
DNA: TGCAGCGTTGAGGCCCCAGGGGCGGAAGCTTTCTTT

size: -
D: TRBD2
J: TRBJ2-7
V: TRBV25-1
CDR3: CASSEKGGSDEQYF
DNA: TGTGCCAGCAGTGAGAAAGGCGGGAGCGACGAGCAGTACTTC

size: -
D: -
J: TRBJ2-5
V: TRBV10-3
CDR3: CAISGGLGETQYF
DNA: TGTGCCATCAGTGGGGGGCTCGGTGAGACCCAGTACTTC

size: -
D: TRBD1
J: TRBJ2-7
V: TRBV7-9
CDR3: CSSSLGTASDEQYF
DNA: TGTTCCAGCAGCTTAGGGACAGCATCCGACGAGCAGTACTTC

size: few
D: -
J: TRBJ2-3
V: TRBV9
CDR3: CASSVVGVGTDTQYF
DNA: TGTGCCAGCAGCGTAGTAGGGGTAGGCACAGATACGCAGTATTTT

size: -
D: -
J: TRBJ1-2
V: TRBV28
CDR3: CASSFPDGYTF
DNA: TGTGCCAGCAGTTTCCCAGATGGCTACACCTTC

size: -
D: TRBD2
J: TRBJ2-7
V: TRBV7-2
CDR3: CASSLQRGLSYEQYF
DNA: TGTGCCAGCAGCCTCCAGCGGGGGTTGTCCTACGAGCAGTACTTC

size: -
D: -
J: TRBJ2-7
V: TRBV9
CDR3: CASSGDLQRTTIYEQYF
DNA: TGTGCCAGCAGCGGGGACTTACAAAGAACTACGATCTACGAGCAGTACTTC

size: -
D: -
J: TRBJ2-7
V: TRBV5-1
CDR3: CASSLGGSSEQYF
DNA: TGCGCCAGCAGCTTGGGCGGGTCTAGCGAGCAGTACTTC

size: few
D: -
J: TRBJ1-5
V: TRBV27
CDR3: CASSLSVQNNQPQHF
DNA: TGTGCCAGCAGTTTATCGGTGCAGAACAATCAGCCCCAGCATTTT